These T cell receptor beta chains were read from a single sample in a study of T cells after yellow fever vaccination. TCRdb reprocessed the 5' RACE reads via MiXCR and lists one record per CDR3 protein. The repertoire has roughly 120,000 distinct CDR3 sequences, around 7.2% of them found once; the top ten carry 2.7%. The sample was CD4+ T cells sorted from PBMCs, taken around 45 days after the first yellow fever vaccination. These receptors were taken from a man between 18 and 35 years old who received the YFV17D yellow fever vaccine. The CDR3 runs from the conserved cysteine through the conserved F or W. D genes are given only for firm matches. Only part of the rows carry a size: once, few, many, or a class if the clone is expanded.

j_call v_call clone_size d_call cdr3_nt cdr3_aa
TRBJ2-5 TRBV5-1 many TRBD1 TGCGCCAGCAGCTCGATTTGGCCGGACAGGGGAGAGACCCAGTACTTC CASSSIWPDRGETQYF
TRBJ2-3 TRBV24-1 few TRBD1 TGTGCCACCAGTGAGACCGGGACAGGGGAATCAGATACGCAGTATTTT CATSETGTGESDTQYF
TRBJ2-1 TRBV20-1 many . TGCAGTGCTAGAGGTCTCGGGACCCACAATGAGCAGTTCTTC CSARGLGTHNEQFF
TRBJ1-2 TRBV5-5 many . TGTGCCAGCAGCTTGGCCCCGGCCGTCTATGGCTACACCTTC CASSLAPAVYGYTF
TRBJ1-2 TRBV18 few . TGTGCCAGCTCACCACCGGCATATGCCTATGGCTACACCTTC CASSPPAYAYGYTF
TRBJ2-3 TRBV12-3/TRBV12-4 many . TGTGCCAGCAGTTGGGGGCCAGATACGCAGTATTTT CASSWGPDTQYF
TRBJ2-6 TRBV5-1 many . TGCGCCAGCAGCGGCAGGGTAACCGGGGCCAACGTCCTGACTTTC CASSGRVTGANVLTF
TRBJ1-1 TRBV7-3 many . TGTGCCAGCAGCGCCCAGGGTAACACTGAAGCTTTCTTT CASSAQGNTEAFF
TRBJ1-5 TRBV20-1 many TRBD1 TGCAGTGCTTTATCAGGGGGTGGGCAGCCCCAGCATTTT CSALSGGGQPQHF
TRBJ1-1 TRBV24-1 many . TGTGCCCCCCATGAGGGCAGGGGAATTAATTTTGTCACTGAAGCTTTCTTT CAPHEGRGINFVTEAFF
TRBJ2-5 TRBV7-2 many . TGTGCCAGCAGCTTGCGGCCCCCAGAGACCCAGTACTTC CASSLRPPETQYF
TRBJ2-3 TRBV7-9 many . TGTGCCAGCAGCTTAGTAGATGTAGATACGCAGTATTTT CASSLVDVDTQYF
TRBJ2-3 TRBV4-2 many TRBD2 TGTGCCAGCAGCCAAGATAGGAGGCTAGCGGGGATAAAGAGCACAGATACGCAGTATTTT CASSQDRRLAGIKSTDTQYF
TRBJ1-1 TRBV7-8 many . TGTGCCAGCAGCCCTCGCGGGGGGCTTCCTCTGACTGAAGCTTTCTTT CASSPRGGLPLTEAFF
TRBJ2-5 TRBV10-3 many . TGTGCCATCAGCAGGGCGACCCTACAAGAGACCCAGTACTTC CAISRATLQETQYF
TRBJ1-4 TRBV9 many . TGTGCCAGCAGCCCTCGGGAAAAACTGTTTTTT CASSPREKLFF
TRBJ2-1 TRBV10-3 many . TGTGCCATCAGTGAGCCGGAGTCCCAGGGGTATAAGCAGTTCTTC CAISEPESQGYKQFF
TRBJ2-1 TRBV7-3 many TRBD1 TGTGCCAGCAGCTTCGGACAGGAGAGGTACAATGAGCAGTTCTTC CASSFGQERYNEQFF
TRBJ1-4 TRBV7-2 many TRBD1 TGTGCCAGCAGCAAAAACGGACAGGAGAATGAAAAACTGTTTTTT CASSKNGQENEKLFF
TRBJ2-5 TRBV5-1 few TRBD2 TGCGCCAGCAGCATTCGAGGTCTAGCGGGGGGGGAGACCCAGTACTTC CASSIRGLAGGETQYF
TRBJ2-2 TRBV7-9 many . TGTGCCAGCAGCTTGGGTTCAGGAACGAACACCGGGGAGCTGTTTTTT CASSLGSGTNTGELFF
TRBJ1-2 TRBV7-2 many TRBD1 TGTGCCAGCAGCTTAGTTGGTTGGGACAGGGGAAGGGGCTACACCTTC CASSLVGWDRGRGYTF
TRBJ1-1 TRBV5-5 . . TGTGCCAGCAGCCTTGTTGGGCTGCCTAACACTGAAGCTTTCTTT CASSLVGLPNTEAFF